This TCR beta chain appears in the sequencing data of a study of metastatic and nonmetastatic thyroid tumors. Study-wide context: Peripheral blood and tumor or nodule samples from malignant and benign thyroid patients were compared.

Germline-derived CDR1 and CDR2 are SGHRS and YFSETQ. This CDR3 has 14 amino acids. TCRdb re-called clones via MiXCR from the PCR reads. The sample consists of some 45,000 clones, approximately 15% of them appearing once. The sample holds one count of this clone. Its antigen is unknown. One junction end does not reproduce the germline sequence, and a read error may be involved. General study results and limits: Malignant thyroid tumors reportedly exceeded benign nodules significantly in TCR beta diversity, with the difference appearing in blood and tumor.

Patients underwent thyroid surgery, and none had received any treatment before it. J is TRBJ2-7 and V is TRBV5-1; TRBD2 is a possible D gene (6 bases). This clonotype was obtained from a female donor with papillary thyroid cancer or a benign thyroid nodule (not recorded which). Some clones in this sample may be carry-over from other donors' samples. Specimen: blood. The CDR3 spells CASSLAEEGCEQYF. The CDR3 region has the DNA TGCGCCAGTAGCTTGGCCGAGGAGGGCTGCGAGCAGTACTTC.